This is a list of T cell receptor beta chains from one sample in a study of blood T cell repertoires in COVID-19. Clones were read by immunoSEQ multiplex PCR, and TCRdb kept only the in-frame ones, dropping some. The profile shows around 190,000 clones, roughly 78% of them singletons. Sequencing was done on a sample of peripheral blood. The origin of the receptors is a man aged 65-85 years with active or convalescent COVID-19. Each CDR3 is given with its conserved first and last residue. Each record gives: clone size, J gene, V gene, D gene, CDR3 DNA, CDR3 protein. D genes are given only for firm matches. Clone size is not always given. Where it is, it says once, few, many or a class for expanded clones.

abundance: .; j_gene: TRBJ1-5; v_gene: TRBV30; d_gene: .; CDR3nt: TGTGCCTGGAGTGTACAACAAAATCAGCCCCAGCATTTT; CDR3aa: CAWSVQQNQPQHF
abundance: .; j_gene: TRBJ2-1; v_gene: TRBV5-1; d_gene: TRBD2; CDR3nt: TGCGCCAGCAGCTTCTCCGGGACTAGCGGGACCAATGAGCAGTTCTTC; CDR3aa: CASSFSGTSGTNEQFF
abundance: once; j_gene: TRBJ2-1; v_gene: TRBV5-1; d_gene: TRBD1; CDR3nt: TGCGCCAGCAGCTTAACGGGACAGGGAGGTTCCAAGTTCTTC; CDR3aa: CASSLTGQGGSKFF
abundance: .; j_gene: TRBJ2-7; v_gene: TRBV7-2; d_gene: TRBD1; CDR3nt: TGTGCCAGCAGCTTAACTGGGACAGGGTACTACGAGCAGTACTTC; CDR3aa: CASSLTGTGYYEQYF
abundance: .; j_gene: TRBJ2-3; v_gene: TRBV4-3; d_gene: TRBD2; CDR3nt: TGCGCCAGCAGCCAATACGTGAGCGGGGGCCTCACAGATACGCAGTATTTT; CDR3aa: CASSQYVSGGLTDTQYF
abundance: .; j_gene: TRBJ1-6; v_gene: TRBV5-1; d_gene: .; CDR3nt: TGCGCCAGCAGCTTGCAGGGAGGAGATTCACCCCTCCACTTT; CDR3aa: CASSLQGGDSPLHF
abundance: .; j_gene: TRBJ1-2; v_gene: TRBV5-1; d_gene: TRBD1; CDR3nt: TGCGCCAGCGGCCCGGACAGGGACTATGGCTACACCTTC; CDR3aa: CASGPDRDYGYTF
abundance: .; j_gene: TRBJ2-2; v_gene: TRBV5-4; d_gene: TRBD1; CDR3nt: TGTGCCAGCAGCTTGCCGACAGGGGGCTTAAGCACCGGGGAGCTGTTTTTT; CDR3aa: CASSLPTGGLSTGELFF
abundance: many; j_gene: TRBJ2-7; v_gene: TRBV2; d_gene: TRBD1; CDR3nt: TGTGCCAGCAGGGTACAGGGGAATTCCTACGAGCAGTACTTC; CDR3aa: CASRVQGNSYEQYF
abundance: .; j_gene: TRBJ2-1; v_gene: TRBV5-8; d_gene: TRBD2; CDR3nt: TGTGCCAGCAGCCCTATAGCGGGAGTTGGATTTGAGCAGTTCTTC; CDR3aa: CASSPIAGVGFEQFF
abundance: many; j_gene: TRBJ1-6; v_gene: TRBV2; d_gene: .; CDR3nt: TGTGCCAGCATTACCACAGGCTCACCCCTCCACTTT; CDR3aa: CASITTGSPLHF
abundance: .; j_gene: TRBJ2-3; v_gene: TRBV19; d_gene: .; CDR3nt: TGTGCCAGTAGTTCTACAGGGTCTAGCACAGATACGCAGTATTTT; CDR3aa: CASSSTGSSTDTQYF
abundance: .; j_gene: TRBJ1-1; v_gene: TRBV9; d_gene: .; CDR3nt: TGTGCCAGCAGCGTGGGCTTCTACACTGAAGCTTTCTTT; CDR3aa: CASSVGFYTEAFF
abundance: .; j_gene: TRBJ1-5; v_gene: TRBV7-2; d_gene: .; CDR3nt: TGTGCCAGCAGCTTAGAAGCAGGTAACAATCAGCCCCAGCATTTT; CDR3aa: CASSLEAGNNQPQHF
abundance: .; j_gene: TRBJ2-1; v_gene: TRBV29-1; d_gene: TRBD2; CDR3nt: TGCAGCGTTGAGGGTCGTATAATAGCGGGAGCGTCCTACAATGAGCAGTTCTTC; CDR3aa: CSVEGRIIAGASYNEQFF
abundance: .; j_gene: TRBJ1-1; v_gene: TRBV29-1; d_gene: TRBD1; CDR3nt: TGCAGCGGGAGCAACAGGGGGAACACTGAAGCTTTCTTT; CDR3aa: CSGSNRGNTEAFF
abundance: .; j_gene: TRBJ2-5; v_gene: TRBV2; d_gene: .; CDR3nt: TGTGCCAGCACTAACCTCCCTGGGGCCCACCAAGAGACCCAGTACTTC; CDR3aa: CASTNLPGAHQETQYF
abundance: .; j_gene: TRBJ1-1; v_gene: TRBV5-6; d_gene: TRBD1; CDR3nt: TGTGCCAGCAGCTTCGGACAGGAGGGTGGGGCTTTCTTT; CDR3aa: CASSFGQEGGAFF
abundance: .; j_gene: TRBJ2-7; v_gene: TRBV2; d_gene: .; CDR3nt: TGTGCCAGCAGTATCAATCAGGAGCAGTACTTC; CDR3aa: CASSINQEQYF
abundance: .; j_gene: TRBJ1-3; v_gene: TRBV19; d_gene: .; CDR3nt: TGTGCCAGTAGTACGGGAAAGCAGAGCTCTGGAAACACCATATATTTT; CDR3aa: CASSTGKQSSGNTIYF
abundance: .; j_gene: TRBJ2-5; v_gene: TRBV18; d_gene: .; CDR3nt: TGTGCCAGCGCGGAAGAGACCCAGTACTTC; CDR3aa: CASAEETQYF
abundance: few; j_gene: TRBJ1-5; v_gene: TRBV6-5; d_gene: .; CDR3nt: TGTGCCAGCAGTTACGGTTCAGGCAACAATCAGCCCCAGCATTTT; CDR3aa: CASSYGSGNNQPQHF
abundance: .; j_gene: TRBJ1-5; v_gene: TRBV19; d_gene: TRBD1; CDR3nt: TGTGCCAGTAGTATAGGCAGGGGGAGCAATCAGCCCCAGCATTTT; CDR3aa: CASSIGRGSNQPQHF
abundance: .; j_gene: TRBJ1-2; v_gene: TRBV4-3; d_gene: .; CDR3nt: TGCGCCAGCAGCCAAGGGGAGGCCAACTATGGCTACACCTTC; CDR3aa: CASSQGEANYGYTF
abundance: many; j_gene: TRBJ1-2; v_gene: TRBV11-2; d_gene: .; CDR3nt: TGTGCCAGCACCCCAGGGCAGGGTTATCTATATGGCTACACCTTC; CDR3aa: CASTPGQGYLYGYTF
abundance: .; j_gene: TRBJ1-2; v_gene: TRBV5-6; d_gene: .; CDR3nt: TGTGCCAGCAGCTTGGAGGGCCCCGGGGTCGGAAACTATGGCTACACCTTC; CDR3aa: CASSLEGPGVGNYGYTF
abundance: .; j_gene: TRBJ2-5; v_gene: TRBV7-7; d_gene: .; CDR3nt: TGTGCTAGCAGCCTCGGAGGGACAGTACAAGAGACCCAGTACTTC; CDR3aa: CASSLGGTVQETQYF